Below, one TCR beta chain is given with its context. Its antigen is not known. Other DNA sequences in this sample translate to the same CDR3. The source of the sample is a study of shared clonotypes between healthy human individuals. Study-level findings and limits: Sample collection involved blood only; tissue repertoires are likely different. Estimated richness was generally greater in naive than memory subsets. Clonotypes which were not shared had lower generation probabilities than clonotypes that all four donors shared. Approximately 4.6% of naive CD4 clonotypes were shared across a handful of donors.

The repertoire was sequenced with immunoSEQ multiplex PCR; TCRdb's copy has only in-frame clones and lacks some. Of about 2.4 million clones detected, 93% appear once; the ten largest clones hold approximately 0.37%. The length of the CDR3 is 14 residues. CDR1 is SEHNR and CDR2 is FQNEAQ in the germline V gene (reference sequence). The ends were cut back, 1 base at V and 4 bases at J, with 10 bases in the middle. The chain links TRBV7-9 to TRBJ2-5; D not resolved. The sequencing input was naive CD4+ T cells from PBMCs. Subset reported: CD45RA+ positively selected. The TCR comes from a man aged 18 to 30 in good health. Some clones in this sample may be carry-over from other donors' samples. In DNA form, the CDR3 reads TGTGCCAGCAGCTTAGTCTCTGGAAGAGAGACCCAGTACTTC. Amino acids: CASSLVSGRETQYF.